The sequence of this TCR beta chain was determined in a study of T cells in tuberculosis. Study-wide context: The T cells targeted glucose monomycolate, a mycobacterial lipid, via CD1B. In South Africa, adults with active tuberculosis were compared with IGRA-negative and latently infected IGRA-positive adolescents.

Assay: immunoSEQ multiplex PCR; the TCRdb copy retains only in-frame clones and omits some. The sample includes roughly 45,000 clones, roughly 94% of them seen just once. Unsorted cryopreserved PBMC were sequenced, averaging approximately 100,000 T cells per clinical donor. As for this clone: The antigen is unknown.

Findings of the study overall: Active tuberculosis alpha repertoires lay closer to GMM-specific TCRs than controls'.

V lost 2 bases and J lost 5, with 17 bases in between. There are 15 residues in the CDR3. The germline V gene has CDR1 SGHRS and CDR2 YFSETQ. This chain connects TRBV5-1 to TRBJ2-7; TRBD1 might be the D (6 bases). The sequenced sample was PBMCs. The receptor was isolated from a donor between 10 and 35 years old with latent tuberculosis or without tuberculosis infection. Some clones in this sample may be carry-over from other donors' samples. CDR3 in amino acids: CASSLMSTGSNEQYF. CDR3 bases: TGCGCCAGCAGCTTAATGTCAACAGGGAGCAACGAGCAGTACTTC.